The rows below give T cell receptor beta chains drawn from one sample of a study of T cells in Graves' hyperthyroidism and ophthalmopathy. From the multiplex PCR reads, TCRdb called clonotypes with MiXCR, one entry per CDR3 protein. This table has around 600,000 distinct CDR3 sequences, approximately 15% appearing once. Sequencing was done on a sample of blood. The receptors were gathered from a woman in her forties with Graves' ophthalmopathy. CDR3s include the opening cysteine and the closing phenylalanine or tryptophan. Fields, in order: CDR3 DNA, CDR3 protein, J gene, V gene, D gene, clone size. D genes are given only for firm matches. Not all rows give a size; the values are once, few, many and, for expanded clones, a class.

cdr3_nt: TGTGCCAGCAGTTTCTATTCGGGAGGGTTAAATTCACCCCTCCACTTT; cdr3_aa: CASSFYSGGLNSPLHF; j_call: TRBJ1-6; v_call: TRBV27; d_call: -; clone_size: -
cdr3_nt: TGTGCCAGCAGTGACCCAGGGGGAGGTCAGCCCCAGCATTTT; cdr3_aa: CASSDPGGGQPQHF; j_call: TRBJ1-5; v_call: TRBV2; d_call: TRBD1; clone_size: many
cdr3_nt: TGTGCCAGCAGCCAAGATTGGAAGAGGGAGACCCAGTACTTC; cdr3_aa: CASSQDWKRETQYF; j_call: TRBJ2-5; v_call: TRBV3-1; d_call: -; clone_size: -
cdr3_nt: TGTGCCAGCGCCCCCCGGGGAGGAGTGTCAACTGAAGCTTTCTTT; cdr3_aa: CASAPRGGVSTEAFF; j_call: TRBJ1-1; v_call: TRBV3-1; d_call: -; clone_size: few
cdr3_nt: TGTGCCAGCACTCCGGGAGTTGGATCCACCGGGGAGCTGTTTTTT; cdr3_aa: CASTPGVGSTGELFF; j_call: TRBJ2-2; v_call: TRBV7-9; d_call: -; clone_size: many
cdr3_nt: TGTGCCAGCAGTGCCCACGGACAGATCGGAAACACCATATATTTT; cdr3_aa: CASSAHGQIGNTIYF; j_call: TRBJ1-3; v_call: TRBV2; d_call: -; clone_size: few
cdr3_nt: TGTGCCAGCAGGAATAGCGGGAGTTACACCTTCCAGTTCTTC; cdr3_aa: CASRNSGSYTFQFF; j_call: TRBJ2-1; v_call: TRBV28; d_call: TRBD2; clone_size: -
cdr3_nt: TGTGCCAGCAGCCAGGACAGGTCTCCAGATACGCAGTATTTT; cdr3_aa: CASSQDRSPDTQYF; j_call: TRBJ2-3; v_call: TRBV5-6; d_call: TRBD1; clone_size: -
cdr3_nt: TGTGCCAGCAGTTTCGGTGGTCGTAGTAATTCACCCCTCCACTTT; cdr3_aa: CASSFGGRSNSPLHF; j_call: TRBJ1-6; v_call: TRBV12-3/TRBV12-4; d_call: -; clone_size: -
cdr3_nt: TGCAGTGCTCAGGGGGCTAGCGGAGGCCTTGTATCTCAAGAGACCCAGTACTTC; cdr3_aa: CSAQGASGGLVSQETQYF; j_call: TRBJ2-5; v_call: TRBV20-1; d_call: -; clone_size: few
cdr3_nt: TGCGCCAGCAGCTTTGCCGCGGGGGACACTGAAGCTTTCTTT; cdr3_aa: CASSFAAGDTEAFF; j_call: TRBJ1-1; v_call: TRBV5-1; d_call: -; clone_size: many
cdr3_nt: TGTGCCAGCTCACCAGGGGGTTCAGAGACCCAGTACTTC; cdr3_aa: CASSPGGSETQYF; j_call: TRBJ2-5; v_call: TRBV18; d_call: -; clone_size: many
cdr3_nt: TGTGCCAGCGGCCTCGGGACTAGCTTGGGCATTCAGTACTTC; cdr3_aa: CASGLGTSLGIQYF; j_call: TRBJ2-4; v_call: TRBV2; d_call: TRBD2; clone_size: -
cdr3_nt: TGTGCCAGCAGCGCCTTTGACGAGCGGCTTTACAATGAGCAGTTCTTC; cdr3_aa: CASSAFDERLYNEQFF; j_call: TRBJ2-1; v_call: TRBV2; d_call: -; clone_size: -
cdr3_nt: TGTGCCAGCAGCGAGACAGGGACCTCTTTAGATACGCAGTATTTT; cdr3_aa: CASSETGTSLDTQYF; j_call: TRBJ2-3; v_call: TRBV28; d_call: TRBD1; clone_size: many
cdr3_nt: TGTGCCAGCAGCCGTGGACTAGCGGGAGTTACTAGGACAGATACGCAGTATTTT; cdr3_aa: CASSRGLAGVTRTDTQYF; j_call: TRBJ2-3; v_call: TRBV7-9; d_call: TRBD2; clone_size: many
cdr3_nt: TGTGCCGGCAGCTTTTCTGGACAGTCCAACACTGAAGCTTTCTTT; cdr3_aa: CAGSFSGQSNTEAFF; j_call: TRBJ1-1; v_call: TRBV7-9; d_call: -; clone_size: -
cdr3_nt: TGTGCCAGCTCACCACCGCGCGTAGGAGAGACCCAGTACTTC; cdr3_aa: CASSPPRVGETQYF; j_call: TRBJ2-5; v_call: TRBV18; d_call: -; clone_size: many
cdr3_nt: TGCGCCAGCAGCTCCGGGGGGGGGCTGATTCAGTACTTC; cdr3_aa: CASSSGGGLIQYF; j_call: TRBJ2-4; v_call: TRBV5-1; d_call: TRBD2; clone_size: -
cdr3_nt: TGTGCCAGCAGGGAGGGACAGGGTGGCTATGGCTACACCTTC; cdr3_aa: CASREGQGGYGYTF; j_call: TRBJ1-2; v_call: TRBV2; d_call: TRBD1; clone_size: many
cdr3_nt: TGTGCCAGCAAGAGCAACAGGGGACGCACAGATACGCAGTATTTT; cdr3_aa: CASKSNRGRTDTQYF; j_call: TRBJ2-3; v_call: TRBV6-1; d_call: TRBD1; clone_size: many
cdr3_nt: TGTGCCAGCAGTTCCGGGGGGATCCAAGAGACCCAGTACTTC; cdr3_aa: CASSSGGIQETQYF; j_call: TRBJ2-5; v_call: TRBV6-1; d_call: TRBD2; clone_size: few
cdr3_nt: TGTGCCAGCAGCCAAGTGAGCGTTTTGGAGCAGTTCTTC; cdr3_aa: CASSQVSVLEQFF; j_call: TRBJ2-1; v_call: TRBV4-2; d_call: -; clone_size: -
cdr3_nt: TGTGCCAGCAGTGAAAGGCCCGGGGGTGGTGGAAACACCATATATTTT; cdr3_aa: CASSERPGGGGNTIYF; j_call: TRBJ1-3; v_call: TRBV2; d_call: -; clone_size: many
cdr3_nt: TGCGCCAGCAGCTTGGAGGGACAGCGCAATCAGCCCCAGCATTTT; cdr3_aa: CASSLEGQRNQPQHF; j_call: TRBJ1-5; v_call: TRBV5-1; d_call: TRBD1; clone_size: many
cdr3_nt: TGCGCCAGCAGCTCGGGACAGACCGGGGAGCTGTTTTTT; cdr3_aa: CASSSGQTGELFF; j_call: TRBJ2-2; v_call: TRBV5-1; d_call: TRBD1; clone_size: few
cdr3_nt: TGTGCCAGCAGCTTACTTACCCTGAACACTGAAGCTTTCTTT; cdr3_aa: CASSLLTLNTEAFF; j_call: TRBJ1-1; v_call: TRBV5-5; d_call: -; clone_size: many
cdr3_nt: TGTGCCAGCAGTTCCGAGCAGTTCTTC; cdr3_aa: CASSSEQFF; j_call: TRBJ2-1; v_call: TRBV2; d_call: -; clone_size: many
cdr3_nt: TGTGCCAGCGGCGGGACAGCCGCCTACGAGCAGTACTTC; cdr3_aa: CASGGTAAYEQYF; j_call: TRBJ2-7; v_call: TRBV19; d_call: -; clone_size: few
cdr3_nt: TGTGCCAGCAGTCCGAATACTGACTACGAGCAGTACTTC; cdr3_aa: CASSPNTDYEQYF; j_call: TRBJ2-7; v_call: TRBV6-5; d_call: -; clone_size: many
cdr3_nt: TGTGCCAGCGGAAGGGCCCCCGGGGAGCTGTTTTTT; cdr3_aa: CASGRAPGELFF; j_call: TRBJ2-2; v_call: TRBV11-2; d_call: -; clone_size: many
cdr3_nt: TGTGCCAGCAGTTTTGGGTCGAACCTCCAAGAGACCCAGTACTTC; cdr3_aa: CASSFGSNLQETQYF; j_call: TRBJ2-5; v_call: TRBV28; d_call: -; clone_size: -
cdr3_nt: TGTGCCAGCAGTGAATCTGGCAGGGGGCCGACCGGGGAGCTGTTTTTT; cdr3_aa: CASSESGRGPTGELFF; j_call: TRBJ2-2; v_call: TRBV6-1; d_call: TRBD1; clone_size: few
cdr3_nt: TGCGCCAGCAGCCAACCGACTAGCGGGAGATATGGGCAGTACTTC; cdr3_aa: CASSQPTSGRYGQYF; j_call: TRBJ2-7; v_call: TRBV4-1; d_call: TRBD2; clone_size: many
cdr3_nt: TGTGCCAGCAGCCAGTGGAGCGATCAAGAGACCCAGTACTTC; cdr3_aa: CASSQWSDQETQYF; j_call: TRBJ2-5; v_call: TRBV11-2; d_call: -; clone_size: few
cdr3_nt: TGTGCCAGCTCACCACGGACCGGGACAGGGCAGAACACTGAAGCTTTCTTT; cdr3_aa: CASSPRTGTGQNTEAFF; j_call: TRBJ1-1; v_call: TRBV18; d_call: TRBD1; clone_size: many
cdr3_nt: TGTGCCAGCACTCAGCGGGAGAGCACAGATACGCAGTATTTT; cdr3_aa: CASTQRESTDTQYF; j_call: TRBJ2-3; v_call: TRBV6-1; d_call: TRBD2; clone_size: many
cdr3_nt: TGTGCCAGCAGTAGGGACAGGGGGGAAGAGACCCAGTACTTC; cdr3_aa: CASSRDRGEETQYF; j_call: TRBJ2-5; v_call: TRBV2; d_call: TRBD1; clone_size: many
cdr3_nt: TGTGCCAGCAGCCCCGTCTGGATGGAGAAGGGTGCAGATACGCAGTATTTT; cdr3_aa: CASSPVWMEKGADTQYF; j_call: TRBJ2-3; v_call: TRBV5-8; d_call: -; clone_size: -
cdr3_nt: TGTGCCTGGAGCCCCGGCGATCGTCGGGTCCCAGATACGCAGTATTTT; cdr3_aa: CAWSPGDRRVPDTQYF; j_call: TRBJ2-3; v_call: TRBV30; d_call: -; clone_size: few
cdr3_nt: TGCAGTGCTAGAGATATACAAGAGACCCAGTACTTC; cdr3_aa: CSARDIQETQYF; j_call: TRBJ2-5; v_call: TRBV20-1; d_call: -; clone_size: -
cdr3_nt: TGCGCCAGCAGCTTGGCTGGGCTAGCGCTCTCCTACGAGCAGTACTTC; cdr3_aa: CASSLAGLALSYEQYF; j_call: TRBJ2-7; v_call: TRBV5-1; d_call: -; clone_size: -
cdr3_nt: TGCAGTGCTAGAAGGCAGACTTGGGGCTACACCTTC; cdr3_aa: CSARRQTWGYTF; j_call: TRBJ1-2; v_call: TRBV20-1; d_call: -; clone_size: -
cdr3_nt: TGTGCCAGCTCACCACAGCGGGGAGGTTCCTACAATGAGCAGTTCTTC; cdr3_aa: CASSPQRGGSYNEQFF; j_call: TRBJ2-1; v_call: TRBV18; d_call: TRBD2; clone_size: -
cdr3_nt: TGCAGTGCTAGATGGACAGGGGCCACTGAAGCTTTCTTT; cdr3_aa: CSARWTGATEAFF; j_call: TRBJ1-1; v_call: TRBV20-1; d_call: TRBD1; clone_size: many